This T cell receptor (beta chain) was profiled in a study of blood T cell repertoires in COVID-19. Study information: The United States, Italy and Spain supplied acute and convalescent COVID-19 samples.

This clone was picked up one time. CDR1 and CDR2 (germline): MNHNY, SVGAGI (reference sequence). This CDR3 contains 14 residues. V shed 0 bases and J shed 5 bases, with 7 bases lying between them. Original analysis: Amplified reference gene primers provided the basis for estimating nucleated cell counts. Profiling relied on immunoSEQ multiplex PCR, and the TCRdb table lists in-frame clones only, not all of them. The V and J calls and clone size come from that table; D and trimming were worked out from the DNA. This repertoire shows about 120,000 clones, over 75% found once; its top ten account for approximately 10%.

The sequenced sample was peripheral blood. The chain carries TRBV6-6 and TRBJ2-2; D gene ambiguous. This clonotype was obtained from a man older than 75 with acute or convalescent COVID-19. CDR3 bases: TGTGCCAGCAGTTACTCGGGCAGTACCGGGGAGCTGTTTTTT. Residues: CASSYSGSTGELFF.